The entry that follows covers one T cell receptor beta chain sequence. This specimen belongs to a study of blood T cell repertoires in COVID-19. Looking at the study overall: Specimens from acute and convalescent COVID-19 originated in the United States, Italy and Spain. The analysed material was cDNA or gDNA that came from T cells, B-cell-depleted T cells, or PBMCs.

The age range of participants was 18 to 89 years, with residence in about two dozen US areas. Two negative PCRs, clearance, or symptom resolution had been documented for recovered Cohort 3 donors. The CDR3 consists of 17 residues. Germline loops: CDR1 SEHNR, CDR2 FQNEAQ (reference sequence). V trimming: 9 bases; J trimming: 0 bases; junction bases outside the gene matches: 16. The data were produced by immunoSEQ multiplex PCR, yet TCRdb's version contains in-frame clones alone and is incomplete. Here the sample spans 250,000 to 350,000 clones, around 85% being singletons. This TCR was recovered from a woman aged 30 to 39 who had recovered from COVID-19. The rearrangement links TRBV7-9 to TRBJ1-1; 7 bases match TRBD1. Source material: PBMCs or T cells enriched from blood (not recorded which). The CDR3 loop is CARELIRDSDMNTEAFF. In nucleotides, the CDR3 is TGTGCCAGGGAACTTATAAGGGACAGTGACATGAACACTGAAGCTTTCTTT.